One sample yielded the 9 T cell receptor beta chains listed below, sequenced in a study of human T cells and chemical hapten exposure. TCRdb fed the RACE reads into MiXCR, producing one record per CDR3 protein. The data show 300,000 to 350,000 distinct CDR3 sequences, under 8% seen once. Time point: patch test 1, 2 weeks after DPC sensitization. Treatment noted: therapeutic diphenylcyclopropenone sensitization with weekly scalp DPC. The source material was whole blood, sampled in connection with sensitization to the hapten diphenylcyclopropenone (DPC). The receptor source for this set is a woman aged 18-30 years with alopecia areata. Some clones in this sample may be carry-over from other donors' samples.

This chain links TRBV24-1 with TRBJ1-1; tentatively, D is TRBD1 (5 bases). The germline gives CDR1 KGHDR, CDR2 SFDVKD. CDR3 length: 12 amino acids. V lost 3 bases and J 4 bases, leaving 5 bases between the germline ends. CDR3 in amino acids: CATSDGATEAFF. The CDR3 coding sequence is TGTGCCACCAGTGATGGGGCCACTGAAGCTTTCTTT.

In this sample, this clonotype turned up many times. The chain links TRBV12-3 or TRBV12-4 to TRBJ2-7; 8 bases are a match to TRBD2. The CDR3 extends over 14 amino acids. Trimming removed 6 bases from V and 6 bases from J; junction bases left unmatched: 10. The CDR3 loop reads CASSRGGPSGEQYF. The CDR3 DNA follows: TGTGCCAGCAGCCGGGGGGGCCCCTCTGGCGAGCAGTACTTC.

This clonotype has a count of ten or more. The CDR3 DNA sequence: TGTGCCAGCAGTTACTCCGGGGGGGCCGGCAATGAGCAGTTCTTC. Residues: CASSYSGGAGNEQFF. V usage is TRBV6-5 and J usage is TRBJ2-1; 8 bases are shared with TRBD2. Germline V CDR1 and CDR2: MNHEY, SVGAGI. J was trimmed by 6 bases and V by 0 bases; bases with no gene match: 4. The CDR3 runs to 15 residues.

This clonotype was recorded a few times. The V gene is TRBV18, the J gene TRBJ1-2; TRBD1 might be the D (5 bases). V lost 1 base, J lost 7 bases, and 19 bases lay in between. Germline lookup yields CDR1 KGHSH and CDR2 LQKENI. This CDR3 is 16 amino acids long. CDR3 sequence reads: CASSPRDARRRGGYTF. The CDR3, as DNA: TGTGCCAGCTCACCACGGGACGCAAGACGCCGGGGTGGCTACACCTTC.

This clonotype was detected many times. This chain connects TRBV7-9 to TRBJ2-5; no reliable D call. The germline CDR1 and CDR2 sequences are SEHNR and FQNEAQ (reference sequence). Trimming removed 5 bases from V and 0 bases from J, with 4 bases in between. The CDR3 contains 12 residues. The CDR3 DNA reads TGTGCCAGCAGCGCGTACCAAGAGACCCAGTACTTC. Translated: CASSAYQETQYF.

This clonotype was recorded a few times. This chain joins TRBV7-9 and TRBJ1-6, with D unclear. Trimming shortened V by 4 bases and J by 7 bases, and 8 bases separated the two germline ends. The CDR3 sequence is 13 residues long. Per germline, CDR1 SEHNR and CDR2 FQNEAQ (reference sequence). For the CDR3, the DNA is TGTGCCAGCAGCTCGGCGGCCAATTCACCCCTCCACTTT. Translation: CASSSAANSPLHF. Complete variable domain (other parts from reference TRBV7-9 and TRBJ1-6): DTGVSQNPRHKITKRGQNVTFRCDPISEHNRLYWYRQTLGQGPEFLTYFQNEAQLEKSRLLSDRFSAERPKGSFSTLEIQRTEQGDSAMYLCASSSAANSPLHFGNGTRLTVT.

This clonotype was detected many times. V gene TRBV7-2 combines with J gene TRBJ1-1, with TRBD1 as a possible D gene (5 bases). The CDR3 loop spans 14 amino acids. CDR1 and CDR2 from the germline V gene are SGHTA and FQGNSA. Trimming stripped 4 bases from V and 4 bases from J, with 13 bases between. The CDR3: CASSSFTGGTEAFF. The CDR3, as DNA: TGTGCCAGCAGCTCCTTTACAGGAGGCACTGAAGCTTTCTTT.

This clonotype was detected ten times or more. The gene calls are TRBV5-4 and TRBJ2-2, with D possibly being TRBD1 (5 bases). The CDR3 consists of 15 residues. Germline V gene sequence: CDR1 SGHNT, CDR2 YYREEE (reference sequence). The germline V and J ends were trimmed by 0 bases and 4 bases, with 10 bases remaining between them. CDR3 nucleotides: TGTGCCAGCAGCTTGGCCGCAGGGCCCACCGGGGAGCTGTTTTTT. Translating it yields CASSLAAGPTGELFF.

There are many counts of this clonotype. The gene calls are TRBV15 and TRBJ2-1; the match to TRBD2 covers 12 bases. There are 16 residues in the CDR3. V was clipped by 0 bases and J by 9 bases; unmatched bases: 6. Per germline, CDR1 LNHNV and CDR2 YYDKDF (reference sequence). The CDR3 nucleotides read TGTGCCACCAGCAGAGAGCCTAGCGGGGGGGCGGGTGAGCAGTTCTTC. Amino acids: CATSREPSGGAGEQFF.